This T cell receptor (beta chain) was profiled in a study of T-cell memory formation after mild COVID-19. Whole-study context: Clusters were largely donor specific.

The TCR alpha and TCR beta cDNA libraries, bearing sample barcodes and UMIs, were generated by 5'RACE using constant-segment primers. One entry per CDR3 protein results from TCRdb running MiXCR on the 5' RACE reads. The sample consists of approximately 410,000 distinct CDR3 sequences, 20% to 30% of them appearing once. General observations from the study: CD4+ contracting clones lay mainly in CM and EM, CD8+ ones in EMRA. Some clones that responded turned up in pre-infection memory, which suggests that cross-reactive memory joined in.

This clonotype was detected only a few times. What it binds is unknown. Material: PBMCs or a T cell subset sorted from them (not recorded which). The source is an adult woman who had mild COVID-19 (a few samples of this study predate the infection). Cell type and time point are not known.

The CDR3 nucleotides read TGCGCCAGCAGCACGTCTCCCGGGACAGGGTGGAATGAGCAGTTCTTC. It codes for CASSTSPGTGWNEQFF. This chain connects TRBV5-1 to TRBJ2-1; 9 bases fit TRBD1. The CDR3 has 16 amino acids. The trim removed 4 bases at V and 7 bases at J, leaving 12 bases unmatched. Germline values: CDR1 SGHRS, CDR2 YFSETQ. Full variable domain (remainder filled in from reference TRBV5-1 and TRBJ2-1): KAGVTQTPRYLIKTRGQQVTLSCSPISGHRSVSWYQQTPGQGLQFLFEYFSETQRNKGNFPGRFSGRQFSNSRSEMNVSTLELGDSALYLCASSTSPGTGWNEQFFGPGTRLTVL.